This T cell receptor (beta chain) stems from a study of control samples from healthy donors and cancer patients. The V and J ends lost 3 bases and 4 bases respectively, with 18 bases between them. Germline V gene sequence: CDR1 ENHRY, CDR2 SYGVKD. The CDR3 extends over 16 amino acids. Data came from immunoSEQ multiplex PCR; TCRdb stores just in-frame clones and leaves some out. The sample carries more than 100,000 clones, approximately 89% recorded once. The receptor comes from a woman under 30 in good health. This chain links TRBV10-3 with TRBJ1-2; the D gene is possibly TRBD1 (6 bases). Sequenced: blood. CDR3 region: CAISDGQPLAIYGYTF. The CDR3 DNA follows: TGTGCCATCAGTGACGGACAGCCCTTAGCCATCTATGGCTACACCTTC.